This TCR beta chain came from a study of T cells after somatic rescue of genetic block. Assay: immunoSEQ multiplex PCR; the TCRdb copy retains only in-frame clones and omits some. The sample includes roughly 110,000 clones, approximately 90% of them seen just once. This CDR3 has 15 amino acids. V was cut by 4 bases and J by 4 bases, with 16 bases left in between. The germline gives CDR1 MGHRA, CDR2 YSYEKL. The TCR comes from a young woman. The sample comprised peripheral blood mononuclear cells (PBMCs). The chain employs TRBV4-1 and TRBJ1-1; D remains ambiguous. CDR3 residues: CASSRGYGSGTEAFF. The CDR3 DNA sequence: TGCGCCAGCAGCCGAGGATACGGGTCGGGCACTGAAGCTTTCTTT.